The sequence of this T cell receptor beta chain was determined in a study of untreated major depressive disorder. General observations from the study: CD4+ T cells from depressed patients used TRBV05-01 (Vbeta 5.1) more often than controls.

TCRdb keeps only in-frame clones here, not all; method: immunoSEQ multiplex PCR. Among 17,000 or so clones, more than 85% were seen once, and the ten largest hold 0.5% to 0.65%. As to this clone: What it binds is not known.

The CDR3 totals 15 residues. Trimming cost V 3 bases and J 1 base; bases outside gene matches: 6. CDR1 and CDR2 from the germline V gene are SGHDT and YYEEEE. Thawed PBMCs underwent magnetic negative selection for CD4+ T cells. Sequencing input: CD4+ T cells from PBMCs. This receptor was obtained from a woman in her thirties or forties with major depressive disorder. This chain links TRBV5-6 with TRBJ1-1; 7 nucleotides agree with TRBD1. The CDR3 loop reads CASSSYRGSNTEAFF. CDR3 nucleotide sequence: TGTGCCAGCAGCTCCTACAGGGGATCGAACACTGAAGCTTTCTTT.